The clone carrying this T cell receptor (beta chain) was seen just once. Some clones are missing from TCRdb's copy, which holds only in-frame ones; the method was immunoSEQ multiplex PCR. The sample gives more than 100,000 clones, 85% to 90% of which show up once; about 2.5% is in the top ten. The source of the sample is a study of blood T cell repertoires in COVID-19. About the study: Researchers got acute and convalescent COVID-19 samples from the United States, Italy and Spain. From T cells, B-cell-depleted T cells, or PBMCs came the material, which was cDNA or gDNA.

Germline V gives CDR1 SNHLY, CDR2 FYNNEI. Trimming stripped 5 bases from V and 4 bases from J, with 17 bases between. The CDR3 is 15 residues long. V gene TRBV2 combines with J gene TRBJ1-2; D possibly corresponds to TRBD1 (6 bases). The sequenced sample was peripheral blood. The sequence was collected from a man aged 50 or older with active COVID-19. CDR3: CASSPDSQVAYGYTF. The CDR3 DNA is TGTGCCAGCAGTCCGGACAGCCAGGTCGCCTATGGCTACACCTTC.